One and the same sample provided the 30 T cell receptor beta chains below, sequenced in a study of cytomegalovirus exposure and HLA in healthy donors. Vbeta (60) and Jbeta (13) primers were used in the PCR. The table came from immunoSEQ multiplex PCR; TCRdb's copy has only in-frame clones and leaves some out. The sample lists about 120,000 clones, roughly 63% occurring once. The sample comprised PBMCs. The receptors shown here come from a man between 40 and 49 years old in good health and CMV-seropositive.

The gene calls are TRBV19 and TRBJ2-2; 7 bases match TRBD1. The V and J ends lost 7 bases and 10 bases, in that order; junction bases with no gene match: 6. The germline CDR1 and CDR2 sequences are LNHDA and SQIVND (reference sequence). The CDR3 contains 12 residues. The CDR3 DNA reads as TGTGCCAGTAAGGGGGCGTTCGAGGAGCTGTTTTTT. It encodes CASKGAFEELFF.

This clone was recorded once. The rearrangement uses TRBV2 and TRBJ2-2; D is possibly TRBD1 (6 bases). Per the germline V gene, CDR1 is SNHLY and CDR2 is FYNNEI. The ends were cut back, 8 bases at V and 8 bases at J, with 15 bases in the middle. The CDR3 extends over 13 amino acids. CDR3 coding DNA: TGTGCCAGCCGAGACAGGACTGCTGGGGAGCTGTTTTTT. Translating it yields CASRDRTAGELFF.

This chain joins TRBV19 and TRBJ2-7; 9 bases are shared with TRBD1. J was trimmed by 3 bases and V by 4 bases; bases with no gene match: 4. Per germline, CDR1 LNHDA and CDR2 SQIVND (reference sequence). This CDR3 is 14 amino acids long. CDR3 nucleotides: TGTGCCAGTAGTACCCCGGGACAGGGCTACGAGCAGTACTTC. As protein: CASSTPGQGYEQYF.

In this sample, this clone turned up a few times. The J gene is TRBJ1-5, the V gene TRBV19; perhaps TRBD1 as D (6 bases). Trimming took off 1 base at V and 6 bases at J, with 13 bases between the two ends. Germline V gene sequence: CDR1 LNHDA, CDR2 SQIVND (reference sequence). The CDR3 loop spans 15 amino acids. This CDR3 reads CASSIGQGQGQPQHF. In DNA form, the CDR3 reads TGTGCCAGTAGTATAGGGCAGGGGCAGGGTCAGCCCCAGCATTTT.

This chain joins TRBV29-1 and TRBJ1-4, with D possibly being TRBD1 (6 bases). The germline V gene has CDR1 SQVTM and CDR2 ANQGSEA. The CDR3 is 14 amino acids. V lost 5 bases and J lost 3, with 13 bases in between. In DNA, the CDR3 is TGCAGCGTTATCCAGGGGTCGGCTAATGAAAAACTGTTTTTT. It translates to CSVIQGSANEKLFF.

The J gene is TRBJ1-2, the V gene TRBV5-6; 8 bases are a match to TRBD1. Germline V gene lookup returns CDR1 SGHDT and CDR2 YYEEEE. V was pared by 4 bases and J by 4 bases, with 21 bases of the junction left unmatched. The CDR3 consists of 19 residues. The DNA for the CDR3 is TGTGCCAGCAGCCCCATATGGGGGACAGGTTCCGACTTTGGCTATGGCTACACCTTC. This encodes CASSPIWGTGSDFGYGYTF.

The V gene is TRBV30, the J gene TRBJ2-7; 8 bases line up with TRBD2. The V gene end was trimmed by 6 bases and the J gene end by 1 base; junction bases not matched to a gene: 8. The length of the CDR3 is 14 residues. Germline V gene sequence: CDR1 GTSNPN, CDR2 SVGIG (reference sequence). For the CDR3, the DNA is TGTGCCTGCCCGGGGGTAGCGGGATCCTACGAGCAGTACTTC. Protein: CACPGVAGSYEQYF.

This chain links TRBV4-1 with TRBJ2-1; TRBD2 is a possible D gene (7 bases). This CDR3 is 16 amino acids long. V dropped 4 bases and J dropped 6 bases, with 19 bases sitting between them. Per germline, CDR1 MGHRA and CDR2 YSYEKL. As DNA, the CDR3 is TGCGCCAGCAGCCCTAGAGCGGGGACAATTCTCAATGAGCAGTTCTTC. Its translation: CASSPRAGTILNEQFF.

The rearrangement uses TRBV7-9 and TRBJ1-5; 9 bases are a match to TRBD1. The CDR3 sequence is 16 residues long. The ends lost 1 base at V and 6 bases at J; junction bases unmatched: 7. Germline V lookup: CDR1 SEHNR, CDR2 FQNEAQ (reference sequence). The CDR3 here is CASSLGGQGASQPQHF. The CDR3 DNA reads TGTGCCAGCAGCTTAGGGGGACAGGGAGCAAGTCAGCCCCAGCATTTT.

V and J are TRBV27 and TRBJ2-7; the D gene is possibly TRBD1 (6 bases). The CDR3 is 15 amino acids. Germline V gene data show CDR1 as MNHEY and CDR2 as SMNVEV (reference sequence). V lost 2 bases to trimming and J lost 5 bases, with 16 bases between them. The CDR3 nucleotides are TGTGCCAGCAGTTTAGTTGCAGGGGCTGGGAACGAGCAGTACTTC. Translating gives CASSLVAGAGNEQYF.

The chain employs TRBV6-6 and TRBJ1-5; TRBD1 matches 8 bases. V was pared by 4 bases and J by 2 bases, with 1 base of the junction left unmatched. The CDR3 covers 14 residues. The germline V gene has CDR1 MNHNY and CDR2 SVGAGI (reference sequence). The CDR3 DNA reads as TGTGCCAGCAGTTTGGGACAGGGCAATCAGCCCCAGCATTTT. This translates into CASSLGQGNQPQHF.

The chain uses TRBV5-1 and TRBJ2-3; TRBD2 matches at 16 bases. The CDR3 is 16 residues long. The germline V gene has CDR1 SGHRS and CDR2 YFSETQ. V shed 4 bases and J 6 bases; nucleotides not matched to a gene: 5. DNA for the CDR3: TGCGCCAGCAGCCCCCCGGGACTAGCGGGGGGGGATACGCAGTATTTT. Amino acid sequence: CASSPPGLAGGDTQYF. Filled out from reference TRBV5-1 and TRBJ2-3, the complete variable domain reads KAGVTQTPRYLIKTRGQQVTLSCSPISGHRSVSWYQQTPGQGLQFLFEYFSETQRNKGNFPGRFSGRQFSNSRSEMNVSTLELGDSALYLCASSPPGLAGGDTQYFGPGTRLTVL.

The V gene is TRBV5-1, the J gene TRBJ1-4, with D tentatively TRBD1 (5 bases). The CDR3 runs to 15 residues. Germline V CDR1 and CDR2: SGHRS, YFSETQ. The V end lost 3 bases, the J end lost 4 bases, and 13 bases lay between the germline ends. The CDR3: CASSSRPGDNEKLFF. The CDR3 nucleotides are TGCGCCAGCAGCTCCCGGCCGGGGGATAATGAAAAACTGTTTTTT.

The CDR3 sequence: CASSPLQGVDGGYTF. The DNA for the CDR3 is TGTGCCAGCTCACCCCTACAGGGGGTTGACGGAGGCTACACCTTC. This chain connects TRBV18 to TRBJ1-2, with TRBD1 matching over 8 bases. The CDR3 runs to 15 residues. Germline V CDR1 and CDR2: KGHSH, LQKENI. Unmatched junction bases numbered 11, after V lost 3 bases and J lost 8 bases.

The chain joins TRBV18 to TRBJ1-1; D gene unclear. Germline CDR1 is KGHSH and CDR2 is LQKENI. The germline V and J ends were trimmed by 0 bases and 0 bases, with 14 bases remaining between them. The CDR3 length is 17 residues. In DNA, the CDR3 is TGTGCCAGCTCACCACCGCCGGGAGCCGACATGAACACTGAAGCTTTCTTT. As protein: CASSPPPGADMNTEAFF.

CDR3 nucleotide sequence: TGTGCCAGCAGTCGCGAATTGTCGGCCGGGGGCACTGAAGCTTTCTTT. Translating it yields CASSRELSAGGTEAFF. This chain uses TRBV9 with TRBJ1-1, with D possibly being TRBD1 (5 bases). Trimming left V 5 bases short and J 4 bases short, with 21 bases between. Germline values: CDR1 SGDLS, CDR2 YYNGEE. This CDR3 region has 16 residues.

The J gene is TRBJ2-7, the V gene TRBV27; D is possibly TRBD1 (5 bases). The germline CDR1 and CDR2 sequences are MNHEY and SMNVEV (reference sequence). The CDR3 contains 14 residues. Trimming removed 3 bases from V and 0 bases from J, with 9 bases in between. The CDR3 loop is CASSLTANSYEQYF. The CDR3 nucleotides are TGTGCCAGCAGTTTGACAGCGAACTCCTACGAGCAGTACTTC.

The CDR3 DNA follows: TGTGCCAGCAGTAAAGACAGGGTGGGGTATGAAAAACTGTTTTTT. This codes for CASSKDRVGYEKLFF. The chain recombines TRBV28 with TRBJ1-4, with 7 bases matching TRBD1. The CDR3 covers 15 residues. The germline V gene encodes CDR1 MDHEN and CDR2 SYDVKM. V lost 5 bases and J lost 6; bases outside the gene matches: 9. Combining the CDR3 with reference TRBV28 and TRBJ1-4 gives the whole variable domain DVKVTQSSRYLVKRTGEKVFLECVQDMDHENMFWYRQDPGLGLRLIYFSYDVKMKEKGDIPEGYSVSREKKERFSLILESASTNQTSMYLCASSKDRVGYEKLFFGSGTQLSVL.

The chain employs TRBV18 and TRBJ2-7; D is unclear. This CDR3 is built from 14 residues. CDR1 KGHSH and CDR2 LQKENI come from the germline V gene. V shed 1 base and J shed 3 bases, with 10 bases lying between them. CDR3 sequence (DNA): TGTGCCAGCTCACCACGGCAGGCTGACTACGAGCAGTACTTC. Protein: CASSPRQADYEQYF.

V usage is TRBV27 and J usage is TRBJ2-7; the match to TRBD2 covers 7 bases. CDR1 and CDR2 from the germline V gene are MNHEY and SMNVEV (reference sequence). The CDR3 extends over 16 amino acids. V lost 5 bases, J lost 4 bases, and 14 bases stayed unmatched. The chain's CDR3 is CASSHLLSSGTYEQYF. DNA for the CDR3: TGTGCCAGCAGTCACCTCCTTAGCAGCGGGACTTACGAGCAGTACTTC.

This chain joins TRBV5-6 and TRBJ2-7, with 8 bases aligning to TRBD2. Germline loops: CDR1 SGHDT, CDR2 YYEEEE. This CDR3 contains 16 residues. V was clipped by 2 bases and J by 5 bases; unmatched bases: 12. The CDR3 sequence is CASSFLEAGEVDEQYF. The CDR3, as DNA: TGTGCCAGCAGCTTTTTGGAAGCGGGAGAAGTAGACGAGCAGTACTTC.

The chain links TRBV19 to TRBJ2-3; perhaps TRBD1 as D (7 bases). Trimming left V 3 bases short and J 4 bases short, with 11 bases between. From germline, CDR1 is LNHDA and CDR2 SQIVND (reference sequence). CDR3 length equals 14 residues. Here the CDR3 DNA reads TGTGCCAGTAGTATCCAGGGGGGCTCAGATACGCAGTATTTT. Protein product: CASSIQGGSDTQYF.

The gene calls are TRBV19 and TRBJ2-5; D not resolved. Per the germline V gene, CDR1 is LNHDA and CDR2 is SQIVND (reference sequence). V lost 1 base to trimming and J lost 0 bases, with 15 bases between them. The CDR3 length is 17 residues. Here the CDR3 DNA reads TGTGCCAGTAGTATAGTCCTGAGACCGCGGTACCAAGAGACCCAGTACTTC. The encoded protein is CASSIVLRPRYQETQYF. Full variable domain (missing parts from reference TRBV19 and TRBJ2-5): DGGITQSPKYLFRKEGQNVTLSCEQNLNHDAMYWYRQDPGQGLRLIYYSQIVNDFQKGDIAEGYSVSREKKESFPLTVTSAQKNPTAFYLCASSIVLRPRYQETQYFGPGTRLLVL.

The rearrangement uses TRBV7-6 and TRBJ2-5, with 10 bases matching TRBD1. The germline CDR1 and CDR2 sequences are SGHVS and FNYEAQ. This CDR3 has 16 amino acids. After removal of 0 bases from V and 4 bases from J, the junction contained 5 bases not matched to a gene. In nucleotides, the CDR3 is TGTGCCAGCAGCTTAGCGGGACAGGGGATGGGAGAGACCCAGTACTTC. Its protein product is CASSLAGQGMGETQYF.

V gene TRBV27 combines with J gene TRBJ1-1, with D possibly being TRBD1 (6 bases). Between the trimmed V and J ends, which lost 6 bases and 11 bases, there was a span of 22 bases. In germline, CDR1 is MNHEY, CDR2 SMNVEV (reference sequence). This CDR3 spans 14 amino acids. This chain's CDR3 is CASRGGGPQRGAFF. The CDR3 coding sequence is TGTGCCAGCAGGGGCGGGGGCCCTCAACGGGGGGCTTTCTTT.

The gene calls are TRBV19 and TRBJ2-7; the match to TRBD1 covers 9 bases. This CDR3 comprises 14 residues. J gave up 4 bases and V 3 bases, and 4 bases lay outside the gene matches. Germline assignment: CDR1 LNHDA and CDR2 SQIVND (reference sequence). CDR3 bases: TGTGCCAGTAGTATTGGGACAGGGCTGTACGAGCAGTACTTC. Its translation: CASSIGTGLYEQYF. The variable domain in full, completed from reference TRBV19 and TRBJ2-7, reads DGGITQSPKYLFRKEGQNVTLSCEQNLNHDAMYWYRQDPGQGLRLIYYSQIVNDFQKGDIAEGYSVSREKKESFPLTVTSAQKNPTAFYLCASSIGTGLYEQYFGPGTRLTVT.

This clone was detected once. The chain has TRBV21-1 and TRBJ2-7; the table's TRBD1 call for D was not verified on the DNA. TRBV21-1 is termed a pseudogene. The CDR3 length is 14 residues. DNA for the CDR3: TGTGCCAGCAGCAAGGTCGGCAGGGTGTACGAGCAGTACTTC. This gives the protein CASSKVGRVYEQYF.

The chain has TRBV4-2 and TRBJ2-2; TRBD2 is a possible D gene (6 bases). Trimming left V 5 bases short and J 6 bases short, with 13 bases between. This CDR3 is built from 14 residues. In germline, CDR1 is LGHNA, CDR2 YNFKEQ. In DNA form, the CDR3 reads TGTGCCAGCAGCTTGACTAGAGGGTCCGGGGAGCTGTTTTTT. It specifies CASSLTRGSGELFF.

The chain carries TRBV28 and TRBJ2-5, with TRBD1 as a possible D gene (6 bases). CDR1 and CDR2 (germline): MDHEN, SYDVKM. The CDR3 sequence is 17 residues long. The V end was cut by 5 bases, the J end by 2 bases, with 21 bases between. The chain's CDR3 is CASSPTRGRSGQETQYF. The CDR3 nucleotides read TGTGCCAGCAGTCCCACCAGGGGCCGTTCGGGGCAAGAGACCCAGTACTTC.

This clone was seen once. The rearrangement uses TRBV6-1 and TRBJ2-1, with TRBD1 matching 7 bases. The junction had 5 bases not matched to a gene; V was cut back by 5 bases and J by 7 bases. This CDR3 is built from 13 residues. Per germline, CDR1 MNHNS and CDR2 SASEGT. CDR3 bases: TGTGCCAGCAGTACAAACAGGGGTAATGAGCAGTTCTTC. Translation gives CASSTNRGNEQFF.